This TCR beta chain was sequenced for a study of blood T cell repertoires in COVID-19. The overall study: Sources were T cells, B-cell-depleted T cells, or PBMCs; the material itself was cDNA or gDNA.

A few counts support this clone. Germline lookup yields CDR1 KGHSH and CDR2 LQKENI. V lost 3 bases to trimming and J lost 3 bases; unmatched junction nucleotides: 6. This CDR3 region has 16 residues. In the original workflow: The assay estimated nucleated cells by amplifying reference gene primers. Libraries were prepared by immunoSEQ multiplex PCR; TCRdb keeps only in-frame clonotypes and omits some of them. Clone size and the V and J calls come from that table; the DNA yielded D and trimming. The sample holds some 40,000 clones, around 70% seen once. The sequenced material came from peripheral blood. This chain joins TRBV18 and TRBJ2-2; the match to TRBD1 covers 8 bases. The sequence was collected from a man older than 75 with acute or convalescent COVID-19. This CDR3 is CASSPTTGADTGELFF. The CDR3 DNA sequence: TGTGCCAGCTCACCCACGACAGGGGCGGACACCGGGGAGCTGTTTTTT.